This paragraph reports one T cell receptor (beta chain). Authors' methods: Estimates of nucleated cell counts were drawn from the amplification of reference gene primers. Clones were read by immunoSEQ multiplex PCR, and TCRdb kept only the in-frame ones, dropping some. Clone size and V and J calls were adopted from that table, with D and trimming inferred from the DNA. The table records fewer than 110,000 clones, approximately 80% of them present only once. The CDR3 spans 13 residues. CDR1 is SNHLY and CDR2 is FYNNEI in the germline V gene. Between the trimmed V and J ends, which lost 3 bases and 8 bases, there was a span of 8 bases. The sample belongs to a study of blood T cell repertoires in COVID-19. Study-level background: The United States, Italy and Spain were the sources of the acute and convalescent COVID-19 samples. PBMCs, B-cell-depleted T cells, or T cells were the source of the cDNA or gDNA that made up the material.

Source material: peripheral blood. The receptor's source is a man between 65 and 79 years old with acute or convalescent COVID-19. This sequence joins TRBV2 and TRBJ1-6; D not resolved. The CDR3 nucleotides are TGTGCCAGCAGTGATATCGGAGATTCACCCCTCCACTTT. Its translation: CASSDIGDSPLHF.